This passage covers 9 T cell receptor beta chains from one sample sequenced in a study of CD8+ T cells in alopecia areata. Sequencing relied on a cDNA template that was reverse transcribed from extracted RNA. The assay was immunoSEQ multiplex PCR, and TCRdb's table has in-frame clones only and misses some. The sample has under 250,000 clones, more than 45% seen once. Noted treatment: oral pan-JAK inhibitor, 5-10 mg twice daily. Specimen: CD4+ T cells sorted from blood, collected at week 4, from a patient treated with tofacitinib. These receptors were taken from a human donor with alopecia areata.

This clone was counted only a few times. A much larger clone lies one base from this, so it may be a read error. The CDR3 sequence is CASSSNEQFF. CDR3 coding DNA: TGTGCCAGCAGTTCCAATGAGCAGTTCTTC. The rearrangement uses TRBV6-6 and TRBJ2-1; D is ambiguous. CDR3 size: 10 residues. Germline loops: CDR1 MNHNY, CDR2 SVGAGI (reference sequence). Trimming cost V 4 bases and J 6 bases, with 1 base left between them.

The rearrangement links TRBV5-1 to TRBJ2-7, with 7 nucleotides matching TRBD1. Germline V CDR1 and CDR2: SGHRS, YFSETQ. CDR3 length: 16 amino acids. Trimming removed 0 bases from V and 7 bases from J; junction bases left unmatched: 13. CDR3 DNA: TGCGCCAGCAGCTTGGTCCCGACAGGGCCATTGGGGGAGCAGTACTTC. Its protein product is CASSLVPTGPLGEQYF.

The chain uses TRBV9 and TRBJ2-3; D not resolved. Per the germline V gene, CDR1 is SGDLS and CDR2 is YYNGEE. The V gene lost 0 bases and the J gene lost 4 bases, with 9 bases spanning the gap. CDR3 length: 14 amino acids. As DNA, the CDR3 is TGTGCCAGCAGCGTAGATGCAACCCCAGATACGCAGTATTTT. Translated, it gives CASSVDATPDTQYF.

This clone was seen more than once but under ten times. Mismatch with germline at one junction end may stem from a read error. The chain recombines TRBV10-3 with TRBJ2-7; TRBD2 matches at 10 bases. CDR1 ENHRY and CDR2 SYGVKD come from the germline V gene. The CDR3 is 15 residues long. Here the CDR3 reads CASSELAGSSYEQYF. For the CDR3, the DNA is TGTGCCAGCAGTGAACTAGCGGGGAGCTCCTACGAGCAGTACTTC.

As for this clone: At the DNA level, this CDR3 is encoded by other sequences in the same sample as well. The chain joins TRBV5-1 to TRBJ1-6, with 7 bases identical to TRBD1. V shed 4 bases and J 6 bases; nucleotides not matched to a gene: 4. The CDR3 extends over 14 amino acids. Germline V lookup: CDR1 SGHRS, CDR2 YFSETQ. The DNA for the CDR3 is TGCGCCAGCAGCCCAGGACAGGTTAATTCACCCCTCCACTTT. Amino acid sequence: CASSPGQVNSPLHF.

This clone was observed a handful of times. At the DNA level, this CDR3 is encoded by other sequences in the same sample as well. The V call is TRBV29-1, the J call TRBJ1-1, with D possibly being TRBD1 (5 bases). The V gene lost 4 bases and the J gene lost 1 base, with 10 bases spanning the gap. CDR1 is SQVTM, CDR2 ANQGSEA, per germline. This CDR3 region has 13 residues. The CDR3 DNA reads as TGCAGCGTTGGGGGGGGTAGGAACACTGAAGCTTTCTTT. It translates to CSVGGGRNTEAFF.

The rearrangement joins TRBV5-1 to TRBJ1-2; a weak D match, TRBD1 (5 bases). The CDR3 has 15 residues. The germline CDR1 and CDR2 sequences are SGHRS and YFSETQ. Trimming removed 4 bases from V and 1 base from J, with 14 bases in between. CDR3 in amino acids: CASSGHRELNYGYTF. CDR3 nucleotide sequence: TGCGCCAGCAGCGGACACAGAGAACTTAACTATGGCTACACCTTC.

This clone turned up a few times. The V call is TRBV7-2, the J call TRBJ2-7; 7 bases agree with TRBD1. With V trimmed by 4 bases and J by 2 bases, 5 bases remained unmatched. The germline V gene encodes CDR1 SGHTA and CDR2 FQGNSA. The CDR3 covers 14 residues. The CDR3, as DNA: TGTGCCAGCAGCTCGACAGGGAAACCCTACGAGCAGTACTTC. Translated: CASSSTGKPYEQYF.

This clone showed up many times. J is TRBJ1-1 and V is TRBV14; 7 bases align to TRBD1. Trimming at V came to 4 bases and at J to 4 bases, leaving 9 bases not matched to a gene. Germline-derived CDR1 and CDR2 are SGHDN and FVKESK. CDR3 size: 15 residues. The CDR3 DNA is TGTGCCAGCAGCCTCCGACAGGGTCGGACCACTGAAGCTTTCTTT. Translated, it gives CASSLRQGRTTEAFF.